Listed below are T cell receptor beta chains from one sample, sequenced in a study of radiotherapy plus CTLA-4 blockade in lung cancer. Measured with immunoSEQ multiplex PCR; TCRdb has only the in-frame clones, and not every one. The data hold approximately 49,000 clones, with roughly 81% observed a single time. The sequenced sample was peripheral blood, obtained from a patient treated with radiotherapy plus ipilimumab. Every receptor here comes from a human donor with non-small cell lung cancer whose response to radiotherapy plus ipilimumab could not be evaluated. CDR3s include the opening cysteine and the closing phenylalanine or tryptophan. The order of the fields is clone size, D gene, J gene, V gene, CDR3 protein, CDR3 DNA. A D gene is named only where the DNA matches it firmly. Size tells how often a clone was seen (once, few, many) or the class of an expanded clone, and some rows leave it out.

size: -; D: -; J: TRBJ2-6; V: TRBV28; CDR3: CASSLMTGANVLTF; DNA: TGTGCCAGCAGTCTAATGACTGGGGCCAACGTCCTGACTTTC
size: -; D: TRBD2; J: TRBJ2-1; V: TRBV29-1; CDR3: CSVALRGAGGPNEQFF; DNA: TGCAGCGTTGCCCTTCGTGGCGCGGGAGGACCCAATGAGCAGTTCTTC
size: -; D: -; J: TRBJ2-7; V: TRBV7-8; CDR3: CASSLGLSVSEQYF; DNA: TGTGCCAGCAGCTTAGGTTTGTCGGTAAGCGAGCAGTACTTC
size: -; D: -; J: TRBJ2-2; V: TRBV10-3; CDR3: CAISESGGNTGELFF; DNA: TGTGCCATCAGTGAGTCTGGAGGGAACACCGGGGAGCTGTTTTTT
size: -; D: TRBD2; J: TRBJ2-3; V: TRBV2; CDR3: CASTYTGTSFQRGQYF; DNA: TGTGCCAGCACTTATACCGGGACTAGCTTTCAACGGGGGCAGTATTTT
size: -; D: -; J: TRBJ2-5; V: TRBV11-2; CDR3: CASSGGTGEETQYF; DNA: TGTGCCAGCAGCGGGGGGACGGGAGAAGAGACCCAGTACTTC
size: -; D: -; J: TRBJ2-7; V: TRBV23-1; CDR3: CASSQSGRGGYEQYF; DNA: TGCGCCAGCAGTCAATCTGGCAGAGGGGGCTACGAGCAGTACTTC
size: -; D: -; J: TRBJ2-6; V: TRBV18; CDR3: CASSLKQGRENSGANVLTF; DNA: TGTGCCAGCTCACTTAAGCAGGGCAGGGAAAACTCTGGGGCCAACGTCCTGACTTTC
size: -; D: TRBD1; J: TRBJ1-2; V: TRBV11-2; CDR3: CASSVGQGNYGYTF; DNA: TGTGCCAGCAGCGTAGGACAGGGAAACTATGGCTACACCTTC
size: once; D: TRBD2; J: TRBJ2-1; V: TRBV11-2; CDR3: CASRQPGGNEQFF; DNA: TGTGCCAGCAGACAACCGGGGGGCAATGAGCAGTTCTTC
size: -; D: -; J: TRBJ2-1; V: TRBV6-1; CDR3: CASSEGSSSYNEQFF; DNA: TGTGCCAGCAGTGAAGGGTCGAGCTCCTACAATGAGCAGTTCTTC
size: -; D: -; J: TRBJ1-1; V: TRBV5-1; CDR3: CASSLQQGGENTEAFF; DNA: TGCGCCAGCAGCTTGCAACAGGGCGGTGAGAACACTGAAGCTTTCTTT
size: -; D: TRBD1; J: TRBJ1-2; V: TRBV28; CDR3: CASSKKRTAGQGADYGYTF; DNA: TGTGCCAGCAGTAAAAAAAGAACCGCGGGACAGGGGGCGGACTATGGCTACACCTTC
size: medium-sized; D: TRBD1; J: TRBJ1-5; V: TRBV4-1; CDR3: CASSQGAAGQRHQPQHF; DNA: TGCGCCAGCAGCCAAGGGGCCGCGGGACAGAGACATCAGCCCCAGCATTTT
size: -; D: -; J: TRBJ2-3; V: TRBV7-2; CDR3: CASSLITRLDTQYF; DNA: TGTGCCAGCAGCTTAATTACACGATTGGATACGCAGTATTTT
size: -; D: TRBD1; J: TRBJ2-7; V: TRBV29-1; CDR3: CSTRQGLYEQYF; DNA: TGCAGCACCCGACAGGGGCTCTACGAGCAGTACTTC
size: once; D: -; J: TRBJ1-2; V: TRBV28; CDR3: CASSLQGRGYTF; DNA: TGTGCCAGCAGTTTGCAGGGGAGAGGCTACACCTTC
size: -; D: -; J: TRBJ2-7; V: TRBV28; CDR3: CASSFSRGRSYEQYF; DNA: TGTGCCAGCAGTTTCTCCAGGGGTCGCTCCTACGAGCAGTACTTC
size: -; D: -; J: TRBJ1-1; V: TRBV19; CDR3: CASSIGAYTEAFF; DNA: TGTGCCAGTAGTATAGGGGCCTACACTGAAGCTTTCTTT
size: -; D: -; J: TRBJ1-5; V: TRBV6-6; CDR3: CASTGGQGGQPQHF; DNA: TGTGCCAGCACCGGGGGGCAGGGCGGACAGCCCCAGCATTTT
size: -; D: -; J: TRBJ2-5; V: TRBV7-2; CDR3: CASSLGPGLETQYF; DNA: TGTGCCAGCAGCTTAGGGCCGGGGTTGGAGACCCAGTACTTC
size: -; D: TRBD2; J: TRBJ2-7; V: TRBV6-1; CDR3: CASSEALAGGLYEQYF; DNA: TGTGCCAGCAGTGAAGCCTTAGCGGGAGGGCTGTACGAGCAGTACTTC
size: -; D: -; J: TRBJ2-2; V: TRBV19; CDR3: CASSIIQRGYDGELFF; DNA: TGTGCCAGTAGTATTATCCAAAGGGGGTACGACGGGGAGCTGTTTTTT
size: -; D: TRBD1; J: TRBJ1-4; V: TRBV18; CDR3: CASSPGTGLDEKLFF; DNA: TGTGCCAGCTCACCAGGGACAGGGTTGGATGAAAAACTGTTTTTT